The 22 T cell receptor beta chains reported below all come from one sample, sequenced in a study of cytomegalovirus exposure and HLA in healthy donors. The PCR ran on 60 Vbeta and 13 Jbeta primers. TCRdb's table, derived via immunoSEQ multiplex PCR, lists solely in-frame clones and lacks some. The table includes just over 95,000 clones, over 60% detected once. The sequenced sample was PBMCs. The receptors were sampled from a human donor in good health.

V and J are TRBV6-1 and TRBJ1-2; 9 positions agree with TRBD1. CDR1 is MNHNS, CDR2 SASEGT, per germline. The CDR3 has 16 amino acids. The J segment lost 4 bases and the V segment lost 3 bases, leaving 9 bases of the junction unmatched. The CDR3 is CASSEIGQGLGYGYTF. The CDR3 nucleotides read TGTGCCAGCAGTGAGATTGGACAGGGGCTGGGCTATGGCTACACCTTC.

This sequence joins TRBV5-6 and TRBJ2-5; TRBD2 is a possible D gene (8 bases). CDR3 length: 15 amino acids. Trimming stripped 0 bases from V and 4 bases from J, with 13 bases between. Germline V lookup: CDR1 SGHDT, CDR2 YYEEEE. The CDR3 spells CASSLAGRGPETQYF. For the CDR3, the DNA is TGTGCCAGCAGCTTGGCCGGGAGGGGGCCAGAGACCCAGTACTTC.

The chain joins TRBV2 to TRBJ1-1; maybe TRBD1 (6 bases). Trimming took off 4 bases at V and 11 bases at J, with 14 bases between the two ends. This CDR3 spans 12 amino acids. The germline gives CDR1 SNHLY, CDR2 FYNNEI. CDR3 DNA: TGTGCCAGCAGTGGGCAGTGGGGGCGGGCTTTCTTT. It yields the protein CASSGQWGRAFF.

The chain links TRBV5-1 to TRBJ1-3; unclear D gene. The CDR3 is 18 residues long. Trimming took off 0 bases at V and 0 bases at J, with 16 bases between the two ends. Germline CDR1 and CDR2: SGHRS and YFSETQ. The CDR3 region has the DNA TGCGCCAGCAGCTTGGAAGCAAGAGGAGCTCGCTCTGGAAACACCATATATTTT. It is translated as CASSLEARGARSGNTIYF.

The rearrangement uses TRBV19 and TRBJ2-7; weak D call: TRBD1 (6 bases). V shed 3 bases and J shed 0 bases, with 9 bases lying between them. In germline, CDR1 is LNHDA, CDR2 SQIVND (reference sequence). The CDR3 covers 14 residues. The CDR3 DNA is TGTGCCAGTAGTATGCAGGGGAGCTCCTACGAGCAGTACTTC. Translation: CASSMQGSSYEQYF. The whole variable domain, remainder taken from reference TRBV19 and TRBJ2-7, is DGGITQSPKYLFRKEGQNVTLSCEQNLNHDAMYWYRQDPGQGLRLIYYSQIVNDFQKGDIAEGYSVSREKKESFPLTVTSAQKNPTAFYLCASSMQGSSYEQYFGPGTRLTVT.

The chain recombines TRBV30 with TRBJ1-5; no definite D call. In germline, CDR1 is GTSNPN, CDR2 SVGIG (reference sequence). Between the trimmed V and J ends, which lost 1 base and 8 bases, there was a span of 9 bases. The CDR3 sequence is 12 residues long. CDR3 in amino acids: CAWSGGSEPQHF. DNA for the CDR3: TGTGCCTGGAGTGGAGGTTCGGAGCCCCAGCATTTT.

This clone was recorded once. The chain links TRBV10-3 to TRBJ2-1; TRBD2 is a possible D gene (5 bases). The CDR3 contains 12 residues. V was pared by 8 bases and J by 0 bases, with 5 bases between. Germline assignment: CDR1 ENHRY and CDR2 SYGVKD. The CDR3 loop is CAIGSSYNEQFF. CDR3 nucleotides: TGTGCCATCGGGAGCTCCTACAATGAGCAGTTCTTC.

The table lists this clone with a count of one. V and J are TRBV7-8 and TRBJ2-1, with 11 nucleotides matching TRBD2. CDR3 length: 18 residues. V lost 7 bases, J lost 8 bases, and 19 bases stayed unmatched. Germline CDR1 and CDR2: SGHVS and FQNEAQ. The CDR3 bases are TGTGCCAGCATCCCACCCCGGGTAGCGGGGGGGCCTCTGGATGAGCAGTTCTTC. Encoded protein: CASIPPRVAGGPLDEQFF.

This clone appeared a single time. The rearrangement joins TRBV4-3 to TRBJ1-2, with D tentatively TRBD1 (6 bases). The germline V and J ends were trimmed by 0 bases and 3 bases, with 14 bases remaining between them. Germline CDR1 and CDR2: LGHNA and YSLEER. The CDR3 contains 16 residues. The CDR3: CASSQDFLNRDYGYTF. CDR3 in DNA: TGCGCCAGCAGCCAAGATTTTTTAAACAGGGACTATGGCTACACCTTC.

V gene TRBV7-9 combines with J gene TRBJ2-3, with 8 bases matching TRBD2. Germline loops: CDR1 SEHNR, CDR2 FQNEAQ (reference sequence). Germline trimming cut 5 bases from V and 4 bases from J; bases unmatched to any gene: 11. The CDR3 spans 16 residues. The CDR3 here is CASSPWTSREADTQYF. The CDR3 nucleotides read TGTGCCAGCAGCCCATGGACTAGCCGAGAGGCAGATACGCAGTATTTT.

The genes are TRBV5-1 and TRBJ2-7; 9 bases are a match to TRBD2. Per germline, CDR1 SGHRS and CDR2 YFSETQ. The CDR3 loop spans 16 amino acids. V shed 3 bases and J 0 bases; nucleotides not matched to a gene: 7. The CDR3, as DNA: TGCGCCAGCAGCTCTATTAGCGGGAGTAGCTCCTACGAGCAGTACTTC. This translates into CASSSISGSSSYEQYF.

The chain couples TRBV13 to TRBJ1-2; D perhaps matches TRBD1 (6 bases). CDR1 is PRHDT and CDR2 is FYEKMQ in the germline V gene (reference sequence). This CDR3 contains 14 residues. V lost 0 bases to trimming and J lost 4 bases, with 9 bases between them. The CDR3 region is CASSLGQGSYGYTF. The CDR3 bases are TGTGCCAGCAGCTTAGGCCAGGGGTCCTATGGCTACACCTTC.

This chain connects TRBV5-1 to TRBJ2-1; D is unclear. The CDR3 loop spans 15 amino acids. V was pared by 4 bases and J by 9 bases, with 20 bases between. Germline CDR1 reads SGHRS; CDR2 reads YFSETQ. The CDR3 protein is CASSETPGGLGEQFF. The CDR3 nucleotides are TGCGCCAGCAGCGAGACGCCCGGCGGCCTGGGTGAGCAGTTCTTC.

This chain uses TRBV2 with TRBJ2-2; no clear D. There are 15 residues in the CDR3. In germline, CDR1 is SNHLY, CDR2 FYNNEI. The germline V and J ends were trimmed by 1 base and 3 bases, with 9 bases remaining between them. The CDR3 nucleotides read TGTGCCAGCAGTGAAGAACACGTATACACCGGGGAGCTGTTTTTT. This gives the protein CASSEEHVYTGELFF. Full variable domain (remainder filled in from reference TRBV2 and TRBJ2-2): EPEVTQTPSHQVTQMGQEVILRCVPISNHLYFYWYRQILGQKVEFLVSFYNNEISEKSEIFDDQFSVERPDGSNFTLKIRSTKLEDSAMYFCASSEEHVYTGELFFGEGSRLTVL.

This clone was counted a single time. This chain uses TRBV18 with TRBJ2-2; D might be TRBD1 (5 bases). The CDR3 covers 16 residues. The V end was cut by 1 base, the J end by 4 bases, with 13 bases between. CDR1 and CDR2 from the germline V gene are KGHSH and LQKENI. The CDR3 nucleotides are TGTGCCAGCTCACCACAGCCAGGGAAGGGCACCGGGGAGCTGTTTTTT. This codes for CASSPQPGKGTGELFF.

The CDR3: CAISERLAGSDYGYTF. The CDR3 region has the DNA TGTGCCATCAGTGAAAGGCTTGCGGGGTCGGACTATGGCTACACCTTC. The chain combines TRBV10-3 with TRBJ1-2; D is ambiguous. Germline CDR1 and CDR2: ENHRY and SYGVKD. Trimming shortened V by 3 bases and J by 3 bases, and 17 bases separated the two germline ends. CDR3 length: 16 residues.

The genes are TRBV5-5 and TRBJ1-1; D not resolved. Per the germline V gene, CDR1 is SGHKS and CDR2 is YYEKEE (reference sequence). Trimming pared 1 base from V and 2 bases from J, leaving 9 bases between. CDR3 length: 14 residues. The CDR3 nucleotides are TGTGCCAGCAGCTTGTATAACAGTAACACTGAAGCTTTCTTT. Its translation: CASSLYNSNTEAFF.

The V and J genes are TRBV5-6 and TRBJ2-5; 7 bases align to TRBD1. Gene TRBJ2-7 matches the end of the DNA better, so the J call may be wrong. CDR3 length equals 15 residues. Per the germline V gene, CDR1 is SGHDT and CDR2 is YYEEEE. For the CDR3, the DNA is TGTGCCAGCAGCTTGGCCGTGAACAGGGGATACGAGCAGTACTTC. Amino acid sequence: CASSLAVNRGYEQYF.

The V and J genes are TRBV2 and TRBJ1-5, with 9 bases matching TRBD1. J gave up 1 base and V 6 bases, and 4 bases lay outside the gene matches. Per the germline V gene, CDR1 is SNHLY and CDR2 is FYNNEI. This CDR3 is built from 15 residues. The CDR3 DNA is TGTGCCAGCAGCGGGACAGGGTTAAGCAATCAGCCCCAGCATTTT. Its translation: CASSGTGLSNQPQHF.

This rearrangement joins TRBV30 to TRBJ2-3; TRBD1 matches 8 bases. Per the germline V gene, CDR1 is GTSNPN and CDR2 is SVGIG (reference sequence). The CDR3 totals 14 residues. V shed 4 bases, J shed 7 bases, and the junction held 10 bases outside the gene matches. The CDR3 region has the DNA TGTGCCTGGAATGACGGTAGGACAGGGAATACGCAGTATTTT. Amino acids: CAWNDGRTGNTQYF.

J is TRBJ1-4 and V is TRBV6-4; D gene unclear. Trimming took 8 bases from V and 8 from J, leaving 12 bases between them. The length of the CDR3 is 12 residues. CDR1 is MRHNA, CDR2 SNTAGT, per germline. The CDR3 loop is CASRLSGEKLFF. Here the CDR3 DNA reads TGTGCCAGCCGCCTTTCGGGGGAAAAACTGTTTTTT.

Worth noting for this clone: One junction end disagrees with the germline gene, perhaps due to a read error. The chain links TRBV29-1 to TRBJ1-1; D gene ambiguous. Germline V gene sequence: CDR1 SQVTM, CDR2 ANQGSEA. CDR3 length: 12 amino acids. CDR3 nucleotides: TGCAGCGTTGGCGGGTTGAATACTGAAGCTTTCTTT. Its protein product is CSVGGLNTEAFF.